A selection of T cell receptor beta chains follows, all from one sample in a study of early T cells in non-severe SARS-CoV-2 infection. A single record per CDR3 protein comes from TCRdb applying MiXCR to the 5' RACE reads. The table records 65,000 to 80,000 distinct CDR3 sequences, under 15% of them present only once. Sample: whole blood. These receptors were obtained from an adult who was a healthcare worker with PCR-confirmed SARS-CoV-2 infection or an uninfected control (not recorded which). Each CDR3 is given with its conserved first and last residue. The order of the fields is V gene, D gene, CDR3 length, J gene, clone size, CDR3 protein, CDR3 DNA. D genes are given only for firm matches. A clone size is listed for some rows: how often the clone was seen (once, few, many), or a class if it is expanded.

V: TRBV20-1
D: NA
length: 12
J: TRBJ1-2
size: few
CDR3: CSARTGIDGYTF
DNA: TGCAGTGCTAGAACAGGGATTGATGGCTACACCTTC

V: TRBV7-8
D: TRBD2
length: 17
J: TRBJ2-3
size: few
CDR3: CASSSPGGARSTDTQYF
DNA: TGTGCCAGCAGCTCCCCGGGGGGGGCTCGCAGCACAGATACGCAGTATTTT

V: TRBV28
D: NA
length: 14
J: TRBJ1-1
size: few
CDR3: CASKATGMNTEAFF
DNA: TGTGCCAGCAAGGCTACAGGGATGAACACTGAAGCTTTCTTT

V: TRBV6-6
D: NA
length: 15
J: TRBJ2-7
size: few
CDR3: CASSYSDSPSYEQYF
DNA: TGTGCCAGCAGTTACTCCGACAGCCCGTCCTACGAGCAGTACTTC

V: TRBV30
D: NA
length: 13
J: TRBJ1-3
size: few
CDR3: CASRWNSGNTIYF
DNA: TGTGCCTCGCGGTGGAACTCTGGAAACACCATATATTTT

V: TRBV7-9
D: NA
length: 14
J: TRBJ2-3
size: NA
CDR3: CASSLRQRTDTQYF
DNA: TGTGCCAGCAGCTTGCGCCAGCGCACAGATACGCAGTATTTT

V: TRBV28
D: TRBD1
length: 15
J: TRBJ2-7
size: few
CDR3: CASSLRGPLSYEQYF
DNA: TGTGCCAGCAGTTTGAGGGGGCCCCTCTCCTACGAGCAGTACTTC

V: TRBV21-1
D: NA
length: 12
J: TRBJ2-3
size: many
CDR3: CASSPGTDTQYF
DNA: TGTGCCAGCAGCCCTGGCACAGATACGCAGTATTTT

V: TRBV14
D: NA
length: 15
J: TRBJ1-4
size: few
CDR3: CASSQVRLTNEKLFF
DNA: TGTGCCAGCAGCCAAGTTCGGTTAACTAATGAAAAACTGTTTTTT

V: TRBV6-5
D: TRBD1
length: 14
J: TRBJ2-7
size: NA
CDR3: CASSFGQGVSEQYF
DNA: TGTGCCAGCAGTTTCGGACAGGGGGTGAGTGAGCAGTACTTC

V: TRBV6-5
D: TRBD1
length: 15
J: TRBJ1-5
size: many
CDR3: CASRTGQGDNQPQHF
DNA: TGTGCCAGCAGAACGGGACAGGGGGACAATCAGCCCCAGCATTTT

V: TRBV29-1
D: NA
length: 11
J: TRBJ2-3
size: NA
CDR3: CSSTITDTQYF
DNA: TGCAGCTCAACTATCACAGATACGCAGTATTTT

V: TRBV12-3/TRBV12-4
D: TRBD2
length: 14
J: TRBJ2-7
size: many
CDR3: CASTLSAGVSEQYF
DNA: TGTGCCAGCACCCTCTCGGCGGGAGTATCCGAGCAGTACTTC

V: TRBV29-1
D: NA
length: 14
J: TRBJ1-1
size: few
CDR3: CSVELQDWGTEAFF
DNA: TGCAGCGTTGAATTACAGGATTGGGGCACTGAAGCTTTCTTT

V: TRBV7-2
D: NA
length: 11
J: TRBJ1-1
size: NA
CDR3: CASRLNTEAFF
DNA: TGTGCCAGCAGGTTGAACACTGAAGCTTTCTTT

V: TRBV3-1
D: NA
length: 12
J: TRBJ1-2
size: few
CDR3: CASSQIPYGYTF
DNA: TGTGCCAGCAGCCAGATCCCCTATGGCTACACCTTC

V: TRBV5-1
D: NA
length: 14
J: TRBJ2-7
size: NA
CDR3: CASSPRAGSSEQYF
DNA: TGCGCCAGCAGCCCCCGAGCAGGATCGAGCGAGCAGTACTTC

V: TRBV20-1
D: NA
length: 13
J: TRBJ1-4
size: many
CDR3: CSARGAINEKLFF
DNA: TGCAGTGCTAGAGGAGCGATTAATGAAAAACTGTTTTTT

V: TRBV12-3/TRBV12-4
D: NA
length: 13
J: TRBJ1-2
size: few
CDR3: CASSAHRERRYTF
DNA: TGTGCCAGCAGTGCCCACAGGGAAAGGAGATACACCTTC

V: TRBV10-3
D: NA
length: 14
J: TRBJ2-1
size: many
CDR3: CAISPGLPSVEQFF
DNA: TGTGCCATCAGTCCGGGACTGCCGTCTGTTGAGCAGTTCTTC

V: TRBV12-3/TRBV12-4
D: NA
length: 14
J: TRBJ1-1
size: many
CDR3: CASSFARMNTEAFF
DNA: TGTGCCAGCAGTTTCGCCAGAATGAACACTGAAGCTTTCTTT

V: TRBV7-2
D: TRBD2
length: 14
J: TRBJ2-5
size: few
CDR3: CASSFGGYQETQYF
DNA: TGTGCCAGCAGCTTCGGGGGGTACCAAGAGACCCAGTACTTC

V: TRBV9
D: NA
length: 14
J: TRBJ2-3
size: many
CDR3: CASSVVSPSDTQYF
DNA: TGTGCCAGCAGCGTCGTGTCCCCTTCAGATACGCAGTATTTT

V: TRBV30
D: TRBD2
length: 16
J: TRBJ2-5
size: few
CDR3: CAWRATSGGARETQYF
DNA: TGTGCCTGGAGGGCTACTAGCGGGGGGGCCAGAGAGACCCAGTACTTC